This TCR beta chain was identified in a study of CD8+ T cells in alopecia areata (dated by TCRdb to between 2017 and 2018). For the study in its entirety: In both human patients and the C3H/HeJ mouse model, the study applied high-throughput TCRbeta sequencing to look at T cell clonal expansion in alopecia areata. Scalp clonality was compared across normal scalp (n=4), patchy alopecia areata scalp (n=8), and alopecia totalis/universalis scalp (n=8). Amplification of TCRbeta CDR3 regions was done by immunoSEQ multiplex PCR using 35 Vbeta forward primers and 13 Jbeta reverse primers. Human TCRbeta sequencing covered scalp tissue and sorted CD4+ and CD8+ peripheral blood T cells from patchy and totalis/universalis alopecia areata patients and healthy controls. RNA was extracted with the PAXgene miRNA kit for fixed scalp, the miRNeasy kit for PBMCs, and the RNeasy kit for mouse skin. Results the study describes overall, beyond this receptor: Scalp TCR repertoire analysis is complicated because resident alphabeta T cells in normal human skin are also sequenced, whereas mouse skin is dominated by gammadelta T cells. Lesional scalp, especially in alopecia totalis/universalis, showed higher clonality and more expanded CD8+ clones than normal scalp, suggesting antigenic drive. Compared with mice, TCR sequences shared between patients were less clear, possibly partly because of HLA diversity across the patient population.

In five patients from the biomarker study, an additional sort separated CD25+CD127- cells out of the CD4+ cells. Lesional scalp punch biopsies and peripheral blood were obtained from alopecia areata patients. PBMCs were isolated by density centrifugation and stained for CD3, CD4 and CD8, and CD4+ and CD8+ T cells were sorted on a FACSAria. As part of a multicenter biomarker study, untreated alopecia areata patients were recruited. From the germline V gene, CDR1 is SGHRS and CDR2 is YFSETQ. Trimming removed 0 bases from V and 7 bases from J, leaving 11 bases between the germline ends. Taken from cysteine to phenylalanine, the CDR3 has 14 residues. The entry retains the CDR3 DNA only, 42 bases that are in frame from base 1. As concerns this clone: Its antigen has not been determined. No base qualities exist here, and no much larger clone lies one base off it.

Receptor libraries were prepared by the immunoSEQ multiplex PCR assay. For TCR sequencing, RNA was extracted from every sample and reverse transcribed into cDNA to serve as template. SuperScript III was used to make first-strand cDNA, primed with a 2:1 mix of oligo-dT and random hexamers. A synthetic immune receptor repertoire was used to assess amplification bias, and residual bias was removed computationally. The authors processed their data as follows. Raw reads were preprocessed to remove errors, and CDR3 was defined according to IMGT conventions as the region from the conserved cysteine to phenylalanine. Clonality was calculated as 1 minus Shannon entropy normalized by log2 of the number of productive unique TCRs. Scalp TCRbeta sequences were cross-referenced with sorted blood CD4 and CD8 repertoires so that the CD4 or CD8 identity of scalp clones could be inferred. Here the immuneACCESS table is served through TCRdb, limited to in-frame sequences with V and J called. Missing clones are a known gap in these copies; in checked studies unresolved V genes cover under half, and the rest lacks a known reason. Clone size and V and J calls were adopted from that table, with D and trimming inferred from the DNA. Present in this sample are about 14,000 clones, 58% of which were seen just once. The ten largest clones represent 3.9% of the sample.

The clonotype comes from a human donor with alopecia areata. The rearranged segments are TRBV5-1 and TRBJ2-1; no D gene call is confident. Sample: CD4+ Tregs sorted from blood. CDR3 protein: CASSLEGSRNEQFF. The nucleotide sequence reads TGCGCCAGCAGCTTGGAGGGATCCCGAAATGAGCAGTTCTTC.